The T cell receptor beta chain described here comes from a study of cytomegalovirus exposure and HLA in healthy donors listed by TCRdb under 2017. Study-level background: According to an earlier analysis of several hundred of the donors, about 179 million T cells yielded 117 million unique TCR beta sequences and about 300 Gb of sequence data. Roughly 300 gigabases of sequencing data and approximately 80 million unique TCR sequences were included in an early release covering over 600 HLA-typed donors. The genetic ancestry cluster associated with self-reported Caucasian donors included roughly 84% of the roughly 400 genotyped donors. The aim of the study was to test whether cataloging public T cell receptors could identify signatures of past pathogen exposure. The study used immunosequencing to profile the T cell repertoires of 670 or so subjects and linked those repertoires to cytomegalovirus serostatus. Along with the approximately 600-subject first cohort, a separate validation cohort of around 120 different subjects was used. To predict cytomegalovirus infection status, the study combined high-throughput TCR immunosequencing, statistical association of individual TCRs with disease status, and machine learning. To study patterns of TCR occurrence, a later analysis re-analyzed previously published TCR beta repertoires from 500 to 850 donors and added high-resolution HLA genotyping. Rather than drawing on any new phenotypic data, the later analysis identified candidate immune exposures from TCR beta sequences and the way those sequences occurred across donors. An earlier analysis of about 620 of the donors applied high-throughput TCR beta sequencing to assess whether each TCR beta V gene segment acted as functional or pseudogenic. Alongside the repertoire data, information on donor age, sex, ethnicity and CMV serostatus was compiled. In a later genetic analysis, genome-wide SNP genotypes for 398 of the 666 donors were used, and that subset was treated as a discovery cohort. All discovery cohort repertoires had been generated on a single sequencing platform. HLA typing covered class I and class II loci at four-digit resolution. The number of donors typed differed by locus, with roughly 620-640 for A, B, C, DRB1 and DQB1, over 500 for DQA1, over 600 for DPA1, and approximately 470 for DPB1. Four to six DR-DQ haplotypes were handled as single units for association and clustering, since linkage in the cohort was strong. On average, roughly 200,000 unique TCR beta nucleotide sequences were sequenced per donor among a few hundred genotyped donors of the cohort, with roughly 20% of those sequences being non-productive.

On this clone itself: Its binding antigen is unknown. Nothing much larger sits one base from this clone, and base qualities are not available.

The library was produced with the immunoSEQ multiplex PCR assay. A mixture of 60 forward primers for TCR Vbeta segments and 13 reverse primers for TCR Jbeta segments was used in the multiplex PCR. A multiplex PCR assay on genomic DNA amplified the CDR3 region of rearranged TCR beta genes. Amplified TCR beta libraries were sequenced as 87-base-pair reads on the Illumina HiSeq System. The original methods were these. In a later analysis, about 80 million unique TCR beta chains were counted across the 666 repertoires, and roughly 10 million of these chains were shared by at least two donors. A nearest-neighbor algorithm error-corrected the raw reads and collapsed the reads into unique sequences, merging closely related sequences to remove PCR and sequencing errors. To assign V, D and J gene segments, CDR3 sequences were aligned to IMGT reference sequences. Each retained sequence needed at least a six-nucleotide match to both a V gene segment and a J gene segment. Rearrangements were called productive when the CDR3 lacked stop codons and stayed in frame with V and J; all others were non-productive. CDR3 was defined according to IMGT convention as the region running from the second conserved V-encoded cysteine to the conserved J-encoded phenylalanine. The earlier analysis of 500 to 650 of the donors excluded any sequence lacking an unambiguous match to a single V gene segment. An earlier analysis of under 750 of the donors called V segments functional above 56.7% productive rearrangements and segregating when the between-donor standard deviation exceeded 5%. To diagnose cytomegalovirus status from the catalog of TCR beta chain sequences, a statistical classification framework was built. V and J gene assignment, in a later analysis, came from comparing TCR nucleotide sequences with IMGT/GENE-DB human TR gene sequences. The TCRdist pipeline was used in a later analysis to assign CDR3 sequences and most-parsimonious VDJ recombination scenarios. In a later analysis, each TCR beta chain was defined by its CDR3 amino acid sequence together with its V-gene family, and reads lacking a unique V-gene family were excluded. As a way to deal with suspected cross-contamination and a sequencing artifact, a later analysis dropped 450 to 600 nucleotide sequences that were highly shared and had low generation probability. For each public chain, a later analysis derived a clonal expansion index from normalized ranks of inferred template counts within each repertoire. In a later analysis, generation probabilities were computed using a VDJ recombination model fitted to out-of-frame rearrangements, and the results were checked against IGoR. A later analysis scored TCR-TCR, TCR-HLA and TCR-CMV co-occurrence with hypergeometric tests, applying a repertoire-size bias correction to TCR pairs. A later analysis estimated false discovery rates by permuting HLA or CMV assignments 20 times. In a later analysis, co-occurring TCRs were grouped with DBSCAN, and TCRdist sequence similarity was added when clustering was performed within HLA-allele-positive subsets. Co-occurrence clustering excluded repertoires with fewer than 30,000 or more than 120,000 public chains, plus five with anomalous nucleotide sharing. TCRdb stores this immuneACCESS table with in-frame sequences only. Part of the clones is absent; in the studies checked, under half of the shortfall reflects unresolved V genes, and no reason is known for the rest. V and J calls and clone size are those listed in that table; D and trimming were worked out from the DNA. This sample holds approximately 88,000 clones; more than 70% were observed only once. The leading ten clones occupy approximately 2% of the sample.

V loses 1 base of germline sequence and J loses 0 bases, and the interval between the two ends is 9 bases. Measured from the cysteine to the phenylalanine, the CDR3 is 15 residues long. Solely the CDR3 DNA is kept, with 45 bases framed from the first base. The germline V gene (reference sequence) sets CDR1 to LNHNV and CDR2 to YYDKDF. Results the study describes overall, beyond this receptor: At a false discovery rate of 0.05, a later analysis linked around 15,000 TCR beta sequences to specific HLA alleles. In a later analysis, most CMV-associated TCR beta chains were found to appear HLA-restricted, with HLA associations seemingly driven largely by CMV exposure. Across donors, most TCR sequences were observed very rarely, whereas some public TCRs were present in many individuals. Strong co-occurrence of HLA alleles, especially DR and DQ, made assigning TCR associations to individual alleles difficult. The only immune exposure information available for the cohort was CMV serostatus. Because HLA typing was unavailable for some donors at each locus, only the typed subset was used in association tests. According to the authors, the approach could potentially be generalized to other disease states and immunological phenotypes. In a later analysis, TCR association rates were found to vary across HLA loci, with the most associated TCRs seen for DRB1 alleles and the fewest for HLA-C alleles. This cohort had only TCR beta chains sequenced, and the lack of alpha or paired-chain data limited which features could be detected. In a later analysis, several top co-occurrence clusters were reported to appear linked to parvovirus B19, influenza, CMV and Epstein-Barr virus. Presence/absence analyses assumed roughly uniform sequencing depth across donors, an assumption that may not hold. Because the 87-base-pair reads could not distinguish some IMGT-functional V segments, including TRBV6-2 and TRBV6-3, those segments were excluded. In vitro tests confirmed that a few of the cytomegalovirus-associated TCR beta chains recognize cytomegalovirus antigens. A later analysis found that HLA-associated TCR beta chains were more clonally expanded and had lower generation probabilities than equally common non-associated chains. In a later genetic analysis, a missense DCLRE1C variant was associated with V-gene and J-gene trimming of TCR beta chains, and the association was replicated in an independent cohort. The sequencing pipeline was judged likely to have produced a cluster of highly shared sequence variants as a technical artifact. A total of fewer than 200 TCR beta chains were listed by the study as associated with cytomegalovirus. In an earlier analysis of roughly 560 of the donors, most TCR beta V segments were observed in productive rearrangements about 87% or about 30% of the time, broadly matching IMGT annotations. Cytomegalovirus status was reported to be diagnosed by the classifier with high specificity and sensitivity in both the original and validation cohorts. A later genetic analysis reported fewer N-insertions in productive TCRs among donors in an Asian-associated ancestry cluster than the roughly 700-donor mean. The earlier analysis of 587 of the donors excluded 15 to 20 rarely observed V segments, including chromosome 9 orphons, because counts were too low. A further reported finding was that TCR beta sequences accurately predicted the HLA-A and HLA-B alleles for most subjects in the first cohort. Linkage disequilibrium might explain the correlated functional status among segregating V segments, but an unknown experimental factor could not be excluded.

In total, roughly 710 healthy bone marrow donors made up the cohort. All cohort members were sampled while nominally healthy, although unrecorded immune exposures were likely present. The donor tested CMV seronegative, placing the donor among the 350 to 400 seronegative members of the cohort. Every donor gave a peripheral blood sample, and the peripheral blood mononuclear cells from that sample were used for TCR beta sequencing. Genomic DNA extraction from the blood cell samples was performed with the Qiagen DNeasy Blood Extraction Kit. This TCR was sampled from a man aged 18 to 35 in good health and CMV-seronegative. Recombination joined TRBV15 with TRBJ1-1, with the D gene call left open. The sequencing sample was made of PBMCs. The CDR3 has the sequence CATSRVTGLNTEAFF. The nucleotide sequence is TGTGCCACCAGCAGAGTAACGGGGTTGAACACTGAAGCTTTCTTT.